These 3 T cell receptor beta chains originate from one sample sequenced in a study of blood T cell repertoires in COVID-19. Clones were read by immunoSEQ multiplex PCR, and TCRdb kept only the in-frame ones, dropping some. This table holds 160,000 or so clones, about 86% found once. Source material: peripheral blood. The receptors come from a woman aged 70-85 years with acute or convalescent COVID-19.

This chain joins TRBV19 and TRBJ1-2; 7 bases fit TRBD1. V shed 7 bases and J 4 bases; nucleotides not matched to a gene: 18. Germline assignment: CDR1 LNHDA and CDR2 SQIVND (reference sequence). CDR3 length equals 17 residues. CDR3 sequence (DNA): TGTGCCAGTAACGGGGACAGATCACCATTACCGACCTATGGCTACACCTTC. Amino acids: CASNGDRSPLPTYGYTF.

The chain combines TRBV5-6 with TRBJ2-1, with 8 bases lining up with TRBD2. Per germline, CDR1 SGHDT and CDR2 YYEEEE. The CDR3 totals 12 residues. V shed 3 bases and J 9 bases; nucleotides not matched to a gene: 2. The CDR3 DNA reads as TGTGCCAGCAGCTCAGCGGGGGTTGAGCAGTTCTTC. It is translated as CASSSAGVEQFF.

V gene TRBV24-1 combines with J gene TRBJ2-5; 7 nucleotides agree with TRBD2. Looked up from germline, CDR1 is KGHDR and CDR2 is SFDVKD. V trimming: 5 bases; J trimming: 4 bases; junction bases outside the gene matches: 6. The CDR3 length is 14 residues. CDR3 sequence (DNA): TGTGCCACCAGTGCAGGCGGGAGTCGAGAGACCCAGTACTTC. Residues: CATSAGGSRETQYF.